These 12 T cell receptor beta chains were sequenced from one sample in a study of cytomegalovirus exposure and HLA in healthy donors. The primer mix had 60 Vbeta and 13 Jbeta primers. Assay: immunoSEQ multiplex PCR; the TCRdb copy retains only in-frame clones and omits some. The repertoire consists of some 220,000 clones, with around four fifths occurring once and the leading ten covering 0.45% to 0.5%. The sample was PBMCs. These receptors were collected from a boy between 10 and 17 years old in good health and CMV-seronegative.

V and J are TRBV7-8 and TRBJ2-7; D call uncertain. The CDR3 loop spans 13 amino acids. The V gene's germline CDR1 is SGHVS and CDR2 FQNEAQ. Between the trimmed V and J ends, which lost 1 base and 1 base, there was a span of 5 bases. CDR3 region: CASSLGLSYEQYF. In DNA form, the CDR3 reads TGTGCCAGCAGCTTAGGCCTATCCTACGAGCAGTACTTC.

This rearrangement joins TRBV11-3 to TRBJ2-3, with TRBD2 matching over 10 bases. The CDR3 sequence is 17 residues long. V trimming: 1 base; J trimming: 4 bases; junction bases outside the gene matches: 8. Germline V lookup: CDR1 SGHNT, CDR2 YENEEA. CDR3 nucleotide sequence: TGTGCCAGCAGCTTAGTAGCGGGGGGACCCACGGCAGATACGCAGTATTTT. This translates into CASSLVAGGPTADTQYF.

The chain has TRBV5-4 and TRBJ2-5; TRBD1 aligns across 8 bases. The CDR3 contains 15 residues. In germline, CDR1 is SGHNT, CDR2 YYREEE (reference sequence). Unmatched junction bases numbered 10, after V lost 4 bases and J lost 5 bases. CDR3 loop: CASSPGQGALETQYF. CDR3 in DNA: TGTGCCAGCAGCCCAGGACAGGGTGCGTTGGAGACCCAGTACTTC.

The chain uses TRBV5-1 and TRBJ1-1; possibly TRBD1 for D (5 bases). This CDR3 is 14 amino acids long. Germline loops: CDR1 SGHRS, CDR2 YFSETQ. Trimming cost V 0 bases and J 3 bases, with 9 bases left between them. The CDR3 sequence: CASSLEGRDTEAFF. The CDR3 bases are TGCGCCAGCAGCTTGGAGGGCAGGGACACTGAAGCTTTCTTT. The entire variable domain, with the rest obtained from reference TRBV5-1 and TRBJ1-1, is as follows: KAGVTQTPRYLIKTRGQQVTLSCSPISGHRSVSWYQQTPGQGLQFLFEYFSETQRNKGNFPGRFSGRQFSNSRSEMNVSTLELGDSALYLCASSLEGRDTEAFFGQGTRLTVV.

V usage is TRBV15 and J usage is TRBJ2-1; 8 bases match TRBD1. Germline V gene sequence: CDR1 LNHNV, CDR2 YYDKDF (reference sequence). The CDR3 consists of 15 residues. The V gene end was trimmed by 5 bases and the J gene end by 3 bases; junction bases not matched to a gene: 6. The CDR3 is CATSLPGQGYNEQFF. DNA for the CDR3: TGTGCCACCAGCCTTCCAGGACAGGGCTACAATGAGCAGTTCTTC.

V and J are TRBV7-9 and TRBJ1-4, with 8 bases that match TRBD1. Germline V lookup: CDR1 SEHNR, CDR2 FQNEAQ (reference sequence). This CDR3 comprises 15 residues. V shed 1 base, J shed 4 bases, and the junction held 2 bases outside the gene matches. This CDR3 reads CASSLGQGHNEKLFF. The CDR3 coding sequence is TGTGCCAGCAGCTTAGGACAGGGGCATAATGAAAAACTGTTTTTT.

This clone was picked up one time. This chain uses TRBV23-1 with TRBJ1-5, with TRBD1 matching over 8 bases. TRBV23-1 is recorded as an ORF, its role being uncertain. V lost 6 bases, J lost 9 bases, and 19 bases stayed unmatched. The CDR3 contains 17 residues. The DNA of the CDR3 is TGCGCCAGCAGACGCAGGACAGGGCCCGTATCGAGGTCGCCCCAGCATTTT. It encodes CASRRRTGPVSRSPQHF.

The chain employs TRBV9 and TRBJ2-1, with D possibly matching TRBD1 (6 bases). V was trimmed by 3 bases and J by 5 bases, leaving 15 bases between them. The CDR3 runs 15 residues. Per germline, CDR1 SGDLS and CDR2 YYNGEE. CDR3 in amino acids: CASSDTGKIHNEQFF. The CDR3 DNA is TGTGCCAGCAGCGACACAGGGAAGATCCACAATGAGCAGTTCTTC.

This clone was detected only a few times. The chain's CDR3 is CASSRTSGRPEQYF. CDR3 coding DNA: TGTGCCAGCTCCCGGACTAGCGGGAGGCCCGAGCAGTACTTC. V is TRBV19 and J is TRBJ2-7; TRBD2 matches 14 bases. After removal of 9 bases from V and 6 bases from J, the junction contained 7 bases not matched to a gene. This CDR3 has 14 amino acids. Germline V gene lookup returns CDR1 LNHDA and CDR2 SQIVND (reference sequence).

This chain connects TRBV2 to TRBJ2-5, with D perhaps TRBD2 (5 bases). The germline CDR1 and CDR2 sequences are SNHLY and FYNNEI. The CDR3 extends over 15 amino acids. The V gene lost 6 bases and the J gene lost 5 bases, with 19 bases spanning the gap. CDR3 amino acids: CASSLPGGGGETQYF. The CDR3 DNA reads TGTGCCAGCAGCCTCCCAGGTGGCGGCGGGGAGACCCAGTACTTC.

The V and J genes are TRBV5-6 and TRBJ2-7, with 9 bases aligning to TRBD2. Trimming at V came to 4 bases and at J to 2 bases, leaving 4 bases not matched to a gene. This CDR3 comprises 14 residues. Germline V gives CDR1 SGHDT, CDR2 YYEEEE. In DNA, the CDR3 is TGTGCCAGCAGCCGGCGGGAGGGGACCTACGAGCAGTACTTC. The encoded protein is CASSRREGTYEQYF.

The chain links TRBV6-6 to TRBJ2-2, with 8 bases identical to TRBD1. The J segment lost 4 bases and the V segment lost 6 bases, leaving 1 base of the junction unmatched. The CDR3 loop spans 13 amino acids. CDR1 and CDR2 from the germline V gene are MNHNY and SVGAGI (reference sequence). CDR3 sequence: CASRTGVTGELFF. For the CDR3, the DNA is TGTGCCAGCAGGACAGGGGTCACCGGGGAGCTGTTTTTT.